The clone carrying this T cell receptor beta chain was observed a handful of times. The data stem from a study of T cells after yellow fever vaccination. About the study: Some fractions had low cell numbers, and these were prepared with SMART-Seq v4 Ultra Low Input.

This CDR3 is 13 amino acids long. Germline assignment: CDR1 MDHEN and CDR2 SYDVKM. Trimming cost V 5 bases and J 7 bases; bases outside gene matches: 6. TCRdb re-derived calls from the 5' RACE reads in MiXCR, one entry per CDR3 protein. The table includes about 400,000 distinct CDR3 sequences, around 10% detected once. The TCR sequence derives from a man aged 18 to 30 who received the YFV17D yellow fever vaccine. The sample was PBMCs, taken on the day of the first yellow fever vaccination. The chain recombines TRBV28 with TRBJ2-7; 9 bases fit TRBD2. In nucleotides, the CDR3 is TGTGCCAGCAGTCCGCTAGCGGGGTATGAGCAGTACGTC. Translated, it gives CASSPLAGYEQYV.